This T cell receptor (beta chain) was identified during a study of cytomegalovirus exposure and HLA in healthy donors. Study-wide findings and caveats: In a later analysis, HLA-associated TCR beta chains were more clonally expanded than equally common others.

The PCR contained 60 Vbeta and 13 Jbeta primers. Generated by immunoSEQ multiplex PCR, the TCRdb table keeps only in-frame clones and is missing some. The sample contains more than 95,000 clones, about 80% of which appear only once. Regarding this clone: Its antigen is not identified.

This CDR3 has 15 amino acids. CDR1 is SGHNT and CDR2 is YYREEE in the germline V gene (reference sequence). The junction had 3 bases not matched to a gene; V was cut back by 2 bases and J by 4 bases. The origin of this receptor is a young man in good health and CMV-seropositive. V usage is TRBV5-4 and J usage is TRBJ2-3, with 11 nucleotides matching TRBD1. The sample consisted of PBMCs. CDR3 region: CASSLPGQGADTQYF. The CDR3 coding sequence is TGTGCCAGCAGCTTACCGGGACAGGGGGCAGATACGCAGTATTTT.